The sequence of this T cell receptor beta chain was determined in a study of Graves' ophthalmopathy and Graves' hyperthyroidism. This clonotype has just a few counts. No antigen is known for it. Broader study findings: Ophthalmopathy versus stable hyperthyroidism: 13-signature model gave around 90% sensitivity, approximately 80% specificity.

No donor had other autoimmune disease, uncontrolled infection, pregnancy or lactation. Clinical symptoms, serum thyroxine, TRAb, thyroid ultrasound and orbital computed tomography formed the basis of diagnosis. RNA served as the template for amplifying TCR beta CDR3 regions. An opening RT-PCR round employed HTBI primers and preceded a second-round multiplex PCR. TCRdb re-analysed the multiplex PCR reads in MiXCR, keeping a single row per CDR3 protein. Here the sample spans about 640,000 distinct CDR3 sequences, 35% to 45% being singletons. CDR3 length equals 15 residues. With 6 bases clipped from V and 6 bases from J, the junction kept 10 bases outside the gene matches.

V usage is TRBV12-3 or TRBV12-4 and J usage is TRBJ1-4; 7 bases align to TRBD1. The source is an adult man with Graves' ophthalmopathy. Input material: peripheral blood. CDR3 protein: CASSQEGGMDEKLFF. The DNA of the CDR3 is TGTGCCAGCAGCCAAGAAGGGGGCATGGATGAAAAACTGTTTTTT.